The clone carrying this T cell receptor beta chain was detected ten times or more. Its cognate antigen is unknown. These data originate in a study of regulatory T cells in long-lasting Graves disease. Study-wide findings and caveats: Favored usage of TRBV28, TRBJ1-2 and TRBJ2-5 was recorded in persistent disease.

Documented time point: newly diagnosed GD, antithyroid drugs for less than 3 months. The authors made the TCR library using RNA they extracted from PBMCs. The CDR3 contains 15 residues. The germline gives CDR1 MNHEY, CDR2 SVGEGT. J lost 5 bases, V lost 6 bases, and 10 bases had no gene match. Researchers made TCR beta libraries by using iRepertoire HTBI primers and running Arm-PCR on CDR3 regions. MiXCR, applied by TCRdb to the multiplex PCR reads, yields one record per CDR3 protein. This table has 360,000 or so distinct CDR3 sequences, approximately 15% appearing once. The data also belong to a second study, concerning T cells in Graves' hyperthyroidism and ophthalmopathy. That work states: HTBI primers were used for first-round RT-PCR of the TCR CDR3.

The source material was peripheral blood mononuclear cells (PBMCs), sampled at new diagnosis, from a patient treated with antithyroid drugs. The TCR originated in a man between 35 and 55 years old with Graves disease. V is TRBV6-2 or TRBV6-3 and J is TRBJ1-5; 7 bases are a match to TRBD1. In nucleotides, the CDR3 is TGTGCCAGCAGCACCTCAGGGGGGCCCCATCAGCCCCAGCATTTT. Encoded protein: CASSTSGGPHQPQHF.